The 21 T cell receptor beta chains below come from one sample, sequenced in a study of T cells in Graves' hyperthyroidism and ophthalmopathy. It was RNA transcripts that yielded the amplified TCR beta CDR3 regions. Initially, a first-round RT-PCR of the TCR CDR3 employed the HTBI primer set. TCRdb independently ran MiXCR on the multiplex PCR reads; one entry per CDR3 protein. The sample gives about 210,000 distinct CDR3 sequences, 15% to 20% of which show up once; roughly 53% is in the top ten. Source material: blood. These receptors were taken from a man aged 45-60 years with Graves' hyperthyroidism.

Worth noting for this clonotype: A much more abundant neighbour one base away suggests this may be a read error. The genes are TRBV7-2 and TRBJ2-3; D uncertain. This CDR3 contains 12 residues. Germline V gives CDR1 SGHTA, CDR2 FQGNSA. The CDR3 sequence is CASRSTTDTQCF. The CDR3 coding sequence is TGTGCCAGCAGGTCTACTACAGATACGCAGTGTTTT.

This rearrangement joins TRBV4-3 to TRBJ2-7, with 10 bases that match TRBD1. Germline V gives CDR1 LGHNA, CDR2 YSLEER. CDR3 length: 14 amino acids. V dropped 4 bases and J dropped 3; count of bases not matched to a gene: 3. In nucleotides, the CDR3 is TGCGCCAGCAGCCGAGGACAGGGGGGCTACGAGCAGTACTTC. This encodes CASSRGQGGYEQYF.

As regards this clonotype: It may be a read error: a sequence one base away is much more abundant. The CDR3 carries no conserved terminal phenylalanine or tryptophan, so it likely arises from a read error. J is TRBJ2-5 and V is TRBV27; TRBD2 matches at 8 bases. Losses at the gene ends were 3 bases for V and 1 base for J; bases not matched to a gene: 7. The CDR3 covers 16 residues. Germline assignment: CDR1 MNHEY and CDR2 SMNVEV (reference sequence). DNA of the CDR3: TGTGCCAGCAGTTTTTTCGGGAGGGGGATCCAAGAGACCCAGTACCTC. Encoded protein: CASSFFGRGIQETQYL.

Ten or more counts support this clonotype. V and J are TRBV2 and TRBJ2-1, with a weak D call TRBD2 (6 bases). V was clipped by 8 bases and J by 5 bases, with 16 bases between them. The CDR3 totals 14 residues. Germline CDR1 is SNHLY and CDR2 is FYNNEI. CDR3 bases: TGTGCCAGCCAATGGTCGGGAGCGGACAATGAGCAGTTCTTC. Residues: CASQWSGADNEQFF.

The gene calls are TRBV7-8 and TRBJ2-7; tentative D call: TRBD1 (6 bases). Trimming took off 5 bases at V and 1 base at J, with 15 bases between the two ends. Germline CDR1 and CDR2: SGHVS and FQNEAQ. CDR3 size: 15 residues. The DNA of the CDR3 is TGTGCCAGCAGCCGTTACCAGGGGCCGTCCTACGAGCAGTACTTC. This codes for CASSRYQGPSYEQYF.

The table lists this clonotype with a few counts. The chain recombines TRBV5-1 with TRBJ2-5, with 7 bases identical to TRBD1. The J segment lost 2 bases and the V segment lost 4 bases, leaving 8 bases of the junction unmatched. CDR1 and CDR2 (germline): SGHRS, YFSETQ. The CDR3 spans 15 residues. The CDR3 bases are TGCGCCAGCAGCCCCCCAGTGGGACAGCAAGAGACCCAGTACTTC. Its translation: CASSPPVGQQETQYF.

The chain is built from TRBV10-3 and TRBJ1-6; D is undetermined. Germline CDR1 ENHRY, CDR2 SYGVKD. This CDR3 spans 15 amino acids. V lost 2 bases to trimming and J lost 5 bases, with 10 bases between them. The CDR3 DNA reads TGTGCCATCAGTGAGCATCAGTTAGATAATTCACCCCTCCACTTT. It specifies CAISEHQLDNSPLHF.

Ten or more counts support this clonotype. The chain recombines TRBV6-1 with TRBJ1-1; D gene ambiguous. The V gene lost 7 bases and the J gene lost 0 bases, with 12 bases spanning the gap. Germline V CDR1 and CDR2: MNHNS, SASEGT. The CDR3 runs 14 residues. Written as DNA, the CDR3 is TGTGCCAGCACCCTCGACGGATTGAACACTGAAGCTTTCTTT. As protein: CASTLDGLNTEAFF.

This clonotype was detected ten times or more. The rearrangement links TRBV28 to TRBJ2-4; the D call may be TRBD1 or TRBD2 (6 bases each). Germline-derived CDR1 and CDR2 are MDHEN and SYDVKM. The CDR3 loop spans 14 amino acids. Trimming stripped 3 bases from V and 6 bases from J, with 12 bases between. This CDR3 is CASSLTGAVNIQYF. CDR3 bases: TGTGCCAGCAGTTTGACGGGGGCCGTAAACATTCAGTACTTC.

This clonotype was counted at least ten times. The chain carries TRBV18 and TRBJ2-1, with 12 bases lining up with TRBD2. Germline V CDR1 and CDR2: KGHSH, LQKENI. This CDR3 is 14 amino acids long. V shed 3 bases and J 14 bases; nucleotides not matched to a gene: 8. Here the CDR3 DNA reads TGTGCCAGCTCACCTGGCCCCACTAGCGGGAGGAAGTTCTTC. It specifies CASSPGPTSGRKFF.

Points on this clonotype: The junction differs from germline at one of its ends, possibly a read error. The chain has TRBV5-5 and TRBJ2-3; 10 bases are a match to TRBD2. Germline-derived CDR1 and CDR2 are SGHKS and YYEKEE (reference sequence). The CDR3 totals 17 residues. The CDR3 protein is CASNLSLLASGSYTQYF. The CDR3, as DNA: TGTGCCAGCAACTTGAGTCTTTTGGCTAGCGGGAGTTATACGCAGTATTTT.

The chain is built from TRBV5-1 and TRBJ2-1, with 8 bases matching TRBD2. The CDR3 sequence is 17 residues long. Germline V lookup: CDR1 SGHRS, CDR2 YFSETQ. Unmatched junction bases numbered 11, after V lost 4 bases and J lost 2 bases. The CDR3 DNA follows: TGCGCCAGCAGCGCGTCCTTGCCGGGAGGGACCTACAATGAGCAGTTCTTC. It specifies CASSASLPGGTYNEQFF.

This clonotype showed up many times. The chain combines TRBV6-1 with TRBJ1-6; D unclear. The germline V and J ends were trimmed by 7 bases and 5 bases, with 6 bases remaining between them. CDR1 is MNHNS, CDR2 SASEGT, per germline. CDR3 size: 12 residues. DNA for the CDR3: TGTGCCAGCACCCCGGATAATTCACCCCTCCACTTT. Translated: CASTPDNSPLHF.

The chain carries TRBV4-1 and TRBJ2-1, with TRBD2 matching 7 bases. This CDR3 region has 14 residues. The germline V gene has CDR1 MGHRA and CDR2 YSYEKL. V shed 3 bases, J shed 9 bases, and the junction held 8 bases outside the gene matches. CDR3 protein: CASSHGLGGFEQFF. The CDR3 DNA reads TGCGCCAGCAGCCATGGACTAGGCGGATTTGAGCAGTTCTTC.

The V gene is TRBV28, the J gene TRBJ2-3; D gene ambiguous. The CDR3 spans 12 residues. In germline, CDR1 is MDHEN, CDR2 SYDVKM. V was trimmed by 8 bases and J by 8 bases, leaving 14 bases between them. CDR3: CASAERSRTQYF. Written as DNA, the CDR3 is TGTGCCAGCGCCGAGAGAAGTCGTACGCAGTATTTT.

The chain carries TRBV15 and TRBJ2-7; D may be TRBD1 or TRBD2 (5 bases each). Trimming left V 0 bases short and J 4 bases short, with 7 bases between. CDR1 LNHNV and CDR2 YYDKDF come from the germline V gene (reference sequence). The CDR3 extends over 13 amino acids. This CDR3 reads CATSRDWGYEQYF. The CDR3 DNA is TGTGCCACCAGCAGAGATTGGGGGTACGAGCAGTACTTC.

This chain links TRBV19 with TRBJ2-7; TRBD1 aligns across 7 bases. The CDR3 is 14 amino acids. The junction had 6 bases not matched to a gene; V was cut back by 5 bases and J by 2 bases. Germline CDR1 is LNHDA and CDR2 is SQIVND (reference sequence). The CDR3 loop is CASSRQGDAYEQYF. The CDR3 DNA is TGTGCCAGTAGTCGACAGGGCGACGCCTACGAGCAGTACTTC. Variable domain in full (rest from reference TRBV19 and TRBJ2-7): DGGITQSPKYLFRKEGQNVTLSCEQNLNHDAMYWYRQDPGQGLRLIYYSQIVNDFQKGDIAEGYSVSREKKESFPLTVTSAQKNPTAFYLCASSRQGDAYEQYFGPGTRLTVT.

This clonotype has ten or more counts. This chain joins TRBV7-2 and TRBJ2-1; TRBD1 might be the D (5 bases). The CDR3 length is 13 residues. The germline V gene has CDR1 SGHTA and CDR2 FQGNSA. Trimming took off 2 bases at V and 10 bases at J, with 12 bases between the two ends. CDR3: CASSLSGLGEQFF. Written as DNA, the CDR3 is TGTGCCAGCAGCTTATCAGGGTTAGGGGAGCAGTTCTTC.

A few counts support this clonotype. The chain joins TRBV6-1 to TRBJ1-6; D is unclear. This CDR3 has 12 residues. Germline values: CDR1 MNHNS, CDR2 SASEGT. V lost 5 bases, J lost 4 bases, and 3 bases lay in between. CDR3: CASSLYNSPLHF. The CDR3 DNA follows: TGTGCCAGCAGTCTGTATAATTCACCCCTCCACTTT.

This clonotype was counted between two and nine times. V gene TRBV7-9 combines with J gene TRBJ2-7, with D tentatively TRBD2 (5 bases). The CDR3 runs 14 residues. Germline V gene lookup returns CDR1 SEHNR and CDR2 FQNEAQ (reference sequence). The V and J ends lost 3 bases and 2 bases respectively, with 11 bases between them. The CDR3 loop is CASSFNSAAYEQYF. CDR3 DNA sequence: TGTGCCAGCAGCTTTAATAGCGCGGCCTACGAGCAGTACTTC.

The chain links TRBV27 to TRBJ1-5; 8 nucleotides agree with TRBD1. Unmatched junction bases numbered 11, after V lost 4 bases and J lost 3 bases. The CDR3 runs to 17 residues. CDR1 and CDR2 (germline): MNHEY, SMNVEV (reference sequence). CDR3 in amino acids: CASSSFIRDRTNQPQHF. CDR3 DNA sequence: TGTGCCAGCAGTTCCTTTATCCGGGACAGGACCAATCAGCCCCAGCATTTT.